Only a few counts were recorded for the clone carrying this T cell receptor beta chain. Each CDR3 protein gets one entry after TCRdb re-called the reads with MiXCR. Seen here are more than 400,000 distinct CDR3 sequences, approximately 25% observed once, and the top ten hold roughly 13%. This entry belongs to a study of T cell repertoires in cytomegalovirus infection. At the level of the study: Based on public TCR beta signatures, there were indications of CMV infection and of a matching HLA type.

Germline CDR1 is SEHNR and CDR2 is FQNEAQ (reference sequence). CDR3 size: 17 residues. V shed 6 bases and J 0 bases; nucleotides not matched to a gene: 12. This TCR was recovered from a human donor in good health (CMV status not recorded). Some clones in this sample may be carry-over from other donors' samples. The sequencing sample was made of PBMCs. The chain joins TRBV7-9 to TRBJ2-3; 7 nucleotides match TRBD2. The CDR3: CASRPLSGVTSTDTQYF. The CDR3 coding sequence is TGTGCCAGCAGGCCTTTGAGCGGGGTTACTAGCACAGATACGCAGTATTTT.